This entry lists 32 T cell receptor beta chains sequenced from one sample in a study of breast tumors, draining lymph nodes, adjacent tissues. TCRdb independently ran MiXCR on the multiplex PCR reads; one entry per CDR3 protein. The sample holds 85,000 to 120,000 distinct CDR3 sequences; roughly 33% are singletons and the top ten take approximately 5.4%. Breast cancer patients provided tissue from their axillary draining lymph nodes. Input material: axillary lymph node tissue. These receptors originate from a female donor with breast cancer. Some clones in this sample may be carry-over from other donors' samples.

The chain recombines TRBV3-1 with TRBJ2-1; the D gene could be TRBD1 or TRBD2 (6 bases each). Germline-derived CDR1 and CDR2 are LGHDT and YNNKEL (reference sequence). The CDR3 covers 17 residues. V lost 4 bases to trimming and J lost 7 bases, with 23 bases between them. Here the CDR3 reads CASSRRGGGGAGNEQFF. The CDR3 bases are TGTGCCAGCAGCCGCCGAGGGGGTGGCGGGGCTGGGAATGAGCAGTTCTTC.

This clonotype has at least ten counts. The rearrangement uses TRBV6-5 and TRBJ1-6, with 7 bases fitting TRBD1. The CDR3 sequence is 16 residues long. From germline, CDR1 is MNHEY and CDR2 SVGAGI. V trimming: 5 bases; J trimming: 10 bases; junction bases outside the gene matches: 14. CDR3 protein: CASSPTRGWSHSPLHF. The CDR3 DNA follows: TGTGCCAGCAGTCCCACCAGGGGGTGGAGCCACTCACCCCTCCACTTT.

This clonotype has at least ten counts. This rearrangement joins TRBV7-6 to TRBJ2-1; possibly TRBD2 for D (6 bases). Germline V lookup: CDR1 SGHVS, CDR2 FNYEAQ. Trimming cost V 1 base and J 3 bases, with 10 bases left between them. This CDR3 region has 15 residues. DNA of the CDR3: TGTGCCAGCAGCTTAGAGTGGGGGGTCTACAATGAGCAGTTCTTC. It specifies CASSLEWGVYNEQFF.

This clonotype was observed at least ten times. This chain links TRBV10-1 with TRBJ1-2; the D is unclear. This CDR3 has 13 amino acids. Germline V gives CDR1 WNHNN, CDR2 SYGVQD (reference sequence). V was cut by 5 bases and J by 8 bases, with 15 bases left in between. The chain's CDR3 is CASSQRPPPGYTF. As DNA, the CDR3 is TGCGCCAGCAGTCAAAGGCCGCCCCCAGGCTACACCTTC.

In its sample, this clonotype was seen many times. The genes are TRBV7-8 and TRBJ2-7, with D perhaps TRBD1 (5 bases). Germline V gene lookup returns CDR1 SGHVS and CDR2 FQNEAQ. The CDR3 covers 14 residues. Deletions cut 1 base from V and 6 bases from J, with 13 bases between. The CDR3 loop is CASSLEGQGGEQYF. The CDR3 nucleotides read TGTGCCAGCAGCTTAGAGGGGCAGGGTGGCGAGCAGTACTTC.

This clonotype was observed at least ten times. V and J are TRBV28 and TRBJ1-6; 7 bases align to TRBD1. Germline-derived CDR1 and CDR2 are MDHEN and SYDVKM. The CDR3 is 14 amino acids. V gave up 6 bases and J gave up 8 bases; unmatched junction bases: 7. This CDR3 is CASRRQGSYSPLHF. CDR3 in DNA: TGTGCCAGCAGAAGACAGGGTTCTTATTCACCCCTCCACTTT.

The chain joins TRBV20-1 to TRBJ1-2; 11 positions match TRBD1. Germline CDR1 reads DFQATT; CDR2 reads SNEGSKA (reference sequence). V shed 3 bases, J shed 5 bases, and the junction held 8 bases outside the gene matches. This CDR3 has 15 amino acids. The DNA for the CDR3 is TGCAGTGCTAGGATCACCGGGACAGGGGGGTATGGCTACACCTTC. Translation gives CSARITGTGGYGYTF.

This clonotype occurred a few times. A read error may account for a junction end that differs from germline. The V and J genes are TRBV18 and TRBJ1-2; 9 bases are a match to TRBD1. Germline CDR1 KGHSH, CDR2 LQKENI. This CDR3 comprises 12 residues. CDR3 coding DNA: TGTGCCAGCTCCCGGACAGGGGATGGCCACACCTTC. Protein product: CASSRTGDGHTF.

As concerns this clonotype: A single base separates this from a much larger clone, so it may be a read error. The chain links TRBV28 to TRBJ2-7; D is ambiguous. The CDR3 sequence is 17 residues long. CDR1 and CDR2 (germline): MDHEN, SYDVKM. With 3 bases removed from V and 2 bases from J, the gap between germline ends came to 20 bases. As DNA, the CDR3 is TGTGCCAGCAGTTTCTATGACACGGCACCTGGTACCTACGAGCAGTACTTC. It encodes CASSFYDTAPGTYEQYF.

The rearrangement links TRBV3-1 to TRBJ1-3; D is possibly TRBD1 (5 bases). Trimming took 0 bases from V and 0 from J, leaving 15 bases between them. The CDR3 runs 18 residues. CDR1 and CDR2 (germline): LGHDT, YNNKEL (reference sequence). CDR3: CASSQDTLRVHSGNTIYF. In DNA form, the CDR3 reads TGTGCCAGCAGCCAAGATACCCTCAGGGTACACTCTGGAAACACCATATATTTT.

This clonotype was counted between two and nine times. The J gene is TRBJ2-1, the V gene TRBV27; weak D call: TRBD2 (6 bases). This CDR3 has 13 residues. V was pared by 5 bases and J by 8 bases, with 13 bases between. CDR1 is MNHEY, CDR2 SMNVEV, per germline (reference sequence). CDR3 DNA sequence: TGTGCCAGCAGTACCCGGACTATCTATGAGCAGTTCTTC. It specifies CASSTRTIYEQFF.

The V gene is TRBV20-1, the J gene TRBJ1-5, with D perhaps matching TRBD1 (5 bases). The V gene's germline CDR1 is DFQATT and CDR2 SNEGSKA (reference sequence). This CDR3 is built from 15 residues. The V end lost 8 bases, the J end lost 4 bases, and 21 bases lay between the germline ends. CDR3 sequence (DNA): TGCAGTACCCTCTTGATCGGGGGGAGGAATCAGCCCCAGCATTTT. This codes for CSTLLIGGRNQPQHF.

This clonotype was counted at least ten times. This CDR3 reads CASSIAAGGKETQYF. The CDR3 DNA sequence: TGTGCCAGTAGTATAGCAGCCGGGGGTAAAGAGACCCAGTACTTC. The V and J genes are TRBV19 and TRBJ2-5; tentatively, D is TRBD2 (6 bases). This CDR3 has 15 residues. The germline CDR1 and CDR2 sequences are LNHDA and SQIVND (reference sequence). V shed 1 base and J shed 3 bases, with 12 bases lying between them.

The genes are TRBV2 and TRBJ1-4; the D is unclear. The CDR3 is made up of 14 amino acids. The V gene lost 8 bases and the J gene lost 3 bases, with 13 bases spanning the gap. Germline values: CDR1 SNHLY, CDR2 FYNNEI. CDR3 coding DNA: TGTGCCAGCCGAGGAGGAACGGCTAATGAAAAACTGTTTTTT. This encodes CASRGGTANEKLFF. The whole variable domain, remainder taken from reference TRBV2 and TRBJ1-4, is EPEVTQTPSHQVTQMGQEVILRCVPISNHLYFYWYRQILGQKVEFLVSFYNNEISEKSEIFDDQFSVERPDGSNFTLKIRSTKLEDSAMYFCASRGGTANEKLFFGSGTQLSVL.

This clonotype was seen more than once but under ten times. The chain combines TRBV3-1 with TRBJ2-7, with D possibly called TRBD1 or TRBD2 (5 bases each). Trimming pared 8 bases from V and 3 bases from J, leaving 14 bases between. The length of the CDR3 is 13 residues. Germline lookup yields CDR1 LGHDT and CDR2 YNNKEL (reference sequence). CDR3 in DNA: TGTGCCAGCGGCCTTAGGGACGGCTACGAGCAGTACTTC. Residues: CASGLRDGYEQYF.

DNA of the CDR3: TGCAGTGCTACAGCAGGGGGAAATCAGCCCCAGCATTTT. It yields the protein CSATAGGNQPQHF. The V and J genes are TRBV20-1 and TRBJ1-5, with 7 bases lining up with TRBD1. CDR1 and CDR2 from the germline V gene are DFQATT and SNEGSKA (reference sequence). V shed 4 bases and J 4 bases; nucleotides not matched to a gene: 4. The CDR3 has 13 residues.

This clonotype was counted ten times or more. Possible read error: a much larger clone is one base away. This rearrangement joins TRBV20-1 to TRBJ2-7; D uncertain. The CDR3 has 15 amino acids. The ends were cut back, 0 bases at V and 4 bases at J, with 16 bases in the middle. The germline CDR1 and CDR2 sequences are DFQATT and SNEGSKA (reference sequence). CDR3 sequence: CSARDATRNPYEQYF. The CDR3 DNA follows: TGCAGTGCTAGAGATGCGACACGAAACCCTTACGAGCAGTACTTC.

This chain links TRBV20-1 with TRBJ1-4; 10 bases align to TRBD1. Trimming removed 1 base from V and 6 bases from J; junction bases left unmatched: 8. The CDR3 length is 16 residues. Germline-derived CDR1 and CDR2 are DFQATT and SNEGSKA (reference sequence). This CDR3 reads CSARVWAGTGDEKLFF. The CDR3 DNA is TGCAGTGCTAGAGTTTGGGCCGGGACAGGGGATGAAAAACTGTTTTTT.

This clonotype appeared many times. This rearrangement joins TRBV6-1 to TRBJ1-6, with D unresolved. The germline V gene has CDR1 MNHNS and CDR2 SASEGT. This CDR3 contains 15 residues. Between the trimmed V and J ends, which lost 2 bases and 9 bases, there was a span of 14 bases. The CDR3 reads CASSEPGPRTSPLHF. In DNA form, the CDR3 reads TGTGCCAGCAGTGAACCCGGACCCCGTACTTCACCCCTCCACTTT.

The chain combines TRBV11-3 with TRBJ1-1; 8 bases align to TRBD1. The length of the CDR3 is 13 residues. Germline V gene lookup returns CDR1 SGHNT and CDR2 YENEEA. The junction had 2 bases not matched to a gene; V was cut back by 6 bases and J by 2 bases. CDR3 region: CASRQGGNTEAFF. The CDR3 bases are TGTGCCAGCAGACAGGGGGGAAACACTGAAGCTTTCTTT.

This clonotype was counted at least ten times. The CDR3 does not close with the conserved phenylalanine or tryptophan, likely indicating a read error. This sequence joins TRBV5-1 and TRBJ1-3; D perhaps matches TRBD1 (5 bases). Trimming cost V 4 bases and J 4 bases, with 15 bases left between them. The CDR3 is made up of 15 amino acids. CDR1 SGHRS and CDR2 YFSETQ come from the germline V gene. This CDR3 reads CASSTQAGFGNTIYL. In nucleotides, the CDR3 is TGCGCCAGCAGCACCCAGGCAGGGTTCGGAAACACCATATATCTT.

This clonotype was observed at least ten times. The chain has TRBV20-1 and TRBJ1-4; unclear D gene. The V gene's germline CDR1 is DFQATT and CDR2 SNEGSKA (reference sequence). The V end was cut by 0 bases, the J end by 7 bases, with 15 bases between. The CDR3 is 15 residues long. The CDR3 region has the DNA TGCAGTGCTAGAGATCTTTGGAGGGAGGGTGAAAAACTGTTTTTT. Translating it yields CSARDLWREGEKLFF.

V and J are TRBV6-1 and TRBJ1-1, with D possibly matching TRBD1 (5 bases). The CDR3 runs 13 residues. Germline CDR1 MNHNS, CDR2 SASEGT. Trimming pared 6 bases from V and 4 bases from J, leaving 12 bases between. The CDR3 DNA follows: TGTGCCAGCAGCCTCCTTGGGGGCACTGAAGCTTTCTTT. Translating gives CASSLLGGTEAFF.

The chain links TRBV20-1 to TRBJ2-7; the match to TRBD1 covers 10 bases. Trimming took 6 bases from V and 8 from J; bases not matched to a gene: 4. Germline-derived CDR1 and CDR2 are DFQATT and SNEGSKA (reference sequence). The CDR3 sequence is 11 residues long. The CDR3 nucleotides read TGCAGTGCACAAGACAGGGGGCAGCAGTACTTC. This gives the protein CSAQDRGQQYF.

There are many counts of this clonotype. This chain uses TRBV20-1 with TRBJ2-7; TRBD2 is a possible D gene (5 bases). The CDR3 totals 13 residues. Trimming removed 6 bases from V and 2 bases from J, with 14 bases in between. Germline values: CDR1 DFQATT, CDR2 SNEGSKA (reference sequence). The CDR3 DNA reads TGCAGTGCAAAACTAGGAGTCCCCTACGAGCAGTACTTC. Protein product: CSAKLGVPYEQYF.

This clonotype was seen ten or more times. The CDR3 nucleotides are TGTGCCTGGAGTGCGATGGGGGGTCAAGGTGAAAAACTGTTTTTT. Its protein is CAWSAMGGQGEKLFF. The rearrangement links TRBV30 to TRBJ1-4, with D possibly being TRBD1 (5 bases). CDR1 is GTSNPN, CDR2 SVGIG, per germline (reference sequence). The CDR3 contains 15 residues. Trimming took 1 base from V and 7 from J, leaving 16 bases between them.

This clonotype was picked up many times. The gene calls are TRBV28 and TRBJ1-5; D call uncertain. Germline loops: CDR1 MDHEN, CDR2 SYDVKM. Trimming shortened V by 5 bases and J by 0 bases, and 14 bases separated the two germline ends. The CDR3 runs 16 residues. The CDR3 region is CASSLYPLYSNQPQHF. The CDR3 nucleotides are TGTGCCAGCAGTCTCTATCCGCTCTATAGCAATCAGCCCCAGCATTTT.

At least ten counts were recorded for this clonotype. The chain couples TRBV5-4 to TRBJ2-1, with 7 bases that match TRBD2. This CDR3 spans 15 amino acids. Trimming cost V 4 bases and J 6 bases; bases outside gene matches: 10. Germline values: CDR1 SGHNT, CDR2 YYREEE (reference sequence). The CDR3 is CASSLTSRVGNEQFF. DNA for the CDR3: TGTGCCAGCAGCCTGACTAGCCGGGTGGGCAATGAGCAGTTCTTC.

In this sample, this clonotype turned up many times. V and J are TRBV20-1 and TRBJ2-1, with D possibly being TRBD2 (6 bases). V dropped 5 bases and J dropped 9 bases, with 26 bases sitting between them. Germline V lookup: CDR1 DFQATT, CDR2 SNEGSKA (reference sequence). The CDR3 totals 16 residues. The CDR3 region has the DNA TGCAGTGCTCCTCCTCCGGGACTTACGGGCTGGGGTGAGCAGTTCTTC. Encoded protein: CSAPPPGLTGWGEQFF.

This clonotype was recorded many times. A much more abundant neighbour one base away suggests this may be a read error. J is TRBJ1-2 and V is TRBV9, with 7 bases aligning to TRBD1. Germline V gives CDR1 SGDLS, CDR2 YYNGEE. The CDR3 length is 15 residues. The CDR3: CASSVEPGGKSGSTF. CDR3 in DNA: TGTGCCAGCAGCGTAGAACCAGGGGGAAAGAGTGGCTCCACCTTC.

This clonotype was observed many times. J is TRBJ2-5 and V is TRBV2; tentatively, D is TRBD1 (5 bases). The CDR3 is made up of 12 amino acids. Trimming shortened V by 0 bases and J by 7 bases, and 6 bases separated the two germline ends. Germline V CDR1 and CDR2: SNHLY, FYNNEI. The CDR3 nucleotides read TGTGCCAGCAGTGAAGCCCAGGGGACCCAGTACTTC. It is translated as CASSEAQGTQYF. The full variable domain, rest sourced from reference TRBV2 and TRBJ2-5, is EPEVTQTPSHQVTQMGQEVILRCVPISNHLYFYWYRQILGQKVEFLVSFYNNEISEKSEIFDDQFSVERPDGSNFTLKIRSTKLEDSAMYFCASSEAQGTQYFGPGTRLLVL.

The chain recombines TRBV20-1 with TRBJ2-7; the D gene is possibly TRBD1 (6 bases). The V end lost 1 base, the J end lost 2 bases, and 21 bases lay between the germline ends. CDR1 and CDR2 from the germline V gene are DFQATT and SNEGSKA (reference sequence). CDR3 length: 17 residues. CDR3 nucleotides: TGCAGTGCTAGAGGTCTAACAGGGAGCGCCTCAACCTACGAGCAGTACTTC. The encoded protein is CSARGLTGSASTYEQYF.